A selection of T cell receptor beta chains follows, all from one sample in a study of blood T cell repertoires in COVID-19. Clones were read by immunoSEQ multiplex PCR, and TCRdb kept only the in-frame ones, dropping some. The sample includes 300,000 to 350,000 clones, roughly 86% of them seen just once. The sample comprised PBMCs or T cells enriched from blood (not recorded which). All receptors come from a woman aged 25 to 39 who had been exposed to COVID-19. The CDR3 runs from the conserved cysteine through the conserved F or W. D genes are given only for firm matches. Only part of the rows carry a size: once, few, many, or a class if the clone is expanded.

d_call,j_call,v_call,clone_size,cdr3_nt,cdr3_aa
.,TRBJ2-3,TRBV24-1,once,TGTGCCACCAGTGATTTCCGAGGGGGGGCCACAGATACGCAGTATTTT,CATSDFRGGATDTQYF
.,TRBJ1-6,TRBV21-1,.,TGTGCCAGCAGCCCGCCTGGACAGGGTGGTAATTCACCCCTCCACTTT,CASSPPGQGGNSPLHF
.,TRBJ2-2,TRBV25-1,.,TGTGCCAGCAGTGAATTCTACACCGGGGAGCTGTTTTTT,CASSEFYTGELFF
.,TRBJ1-1,TRBV7-9,once,TGTGCCAGCAGTTTACAGGGGAACACTGAAGCTTTCTTT,CASSLQGNTEAFF
TRBD2,TRBJ2-5,TRBV5-1,.,TGCGCCAGCAGCTTGGGACTAGCGGGAGCCCGGCTGGAGACCCAGTACTTC,CASSLGLAGARLETQYF
.,TRBJ1-6,TRBV11-3,.,TGTGCCAGCAGCTCCCCGAACACAGGGAATTCACCCCTCCACTTT,CASSSPNTGNSPLHF
TRBD2,TRBJ2-7,TRBV19,few,TGTGCCAGTAGTATACGTCTAGCGGGAGGAGGCGAGCAGTACTTC,CASSIRLAGGGEQYF
TRBD1,TRBJ1-4,TRBV11-3,.,TGTGCCAGCAGCCCCCGGACAGGGACTAATGAAAAACTGTTTTTT,CASSPRTGTNEKLFF
.,TRBJ1-1,TRBV7-9,.,TGTGCCAGCAGCGAACTCTCAGCTTTCTTT,CASSELSAFF
TRBD2,TRBJ2-3,TRBV9,.,TGTGCCAGCAGCATGACTAGCGGGAGAACAGATACGCAGTATTTT,CASSMTSGRTDTQYF
TRBD2,TRBJ2-4,TRBV19,.,TGTGCCAGTAGTCCAACCGGGACTAGCGTACTTCTAGCCAAAAACATTCAGTACTTC,CASSPTGTSVLLAKNIQYF
.,TRBJ2-1,TRBV13,once,TGTGCCAGCACCCCCGGGACAAAATACAATGAGCAGTTCTTC,CASTPGTKYNEQFF
.,TRBJ2-7,TRBV7-9,.,TGTGCCAGCAGCTACCGGGACAAAGCCCCTTACGAGCAGTACTTC,CASSYRDKAPYEQYF
TRBD2,TRBJ2-1,TRBV4-2,.,TGTGCCAGCAGTTTGGGACTAGCGGGAGGGCCATGGGAGCAGTTCTTC,CASSLGLAGGPWEQFF
.,TRBJ2-1,TRBV10-2,.,TGCGCCAGCAGCCCCTCTACTAGTTCGGGTCAGCAGTTCTTC,CASSPSTSSGQQFF
.,TRBJ1-6,TRBV6-6,few,TGTGCCAGCAGTTTTAGCGAAGCCCTCCACTTT,CASSFSEALHF
.,TRBJ2-7,TRBV5-4,few,TGTGCCAGCAGCAGGGGTACGGACCACGAGCAGTACTTC,CASSRGTDHEQYF
.,TRBJ2-3,TRBV5-1,once,TGCGCCAGCAGCTTGGAATTGGGCCGCGACGATACGCAGTATTTT,CASSLELGRDDTQYF
TRBD2,TRBJ2-2,TRBV5-1,.,TGCGCCAGCAGCCCAGTGACTAGCGGGGGAACGAACACCGGGGAGCTGTTTTTT,CASSPVTSGGTNTGELFF
.,TRBJ1-2,TRBV27,.,TGTGCCAGCAGCCCAGCTCAGGGGAAAGCTAACTATGGCTACACCTTC,CASSPAQGKANYGYTF
TRBD1,TRBJ2-7,TRBV5-5,.,TGTGCCAGTTCAACAGGGGTAAGCTACGAGCAGTACTTC,CASSTGVSYEQYF
TRBD1,TRBJ2-7,TRBV27,.,TGTGCCAGCAACAGGGGTTACGAGCAGTACTTC,CASNRGYEQYF
TRBD2,TRBJ2-7,TRBV28,.,TGTGCCAGCAGAATGGGGAGGGACTACGAGCAGTACTTC,CASRMGRDYEQYF
TRBD2,TRBJ2-1,TRBV5-6,.,TGTGCCAGCAGCACCTCTAGCGGGAGGGCCGATGAGCAGTTCTTC,CASSTSSGRADEQFF
TRBD2,TRBJ2-1,TRBV5-6,once,TGTGCCAGCAGCTTGGCCGGGACTAGCGGGAGTCGTGAGCAGTTCTTC,CASSLAGTSGSREQFF